The source of this T cell receptor (beta chain) is a study of cytomegalovirus exposure and HLA in healthy donors. This clone was seen a handful of times. This CDR3 has 13 amino acids. The V gene lost 3 bases and the J gene lost 2 bases, with 6 bases spanning the gap. In germline, CDR1 is LGHNA, CDR2 YNFKEQ. It was with 60 Vbeta and 13 Jbeta primers that the PCR ran. Measured with immunoSEQ multiplex PCR; TCRdb has only the in-frame clones, and not every one. The sample carries under 110,000 clones, about 75% recorded once. The clonotype was recovered from a man aged 35-49 years in good health and CMV-seronegative. Specimen: PBMCs. The chain combines TRBV4-2 with TRBJ2-3; D is ambiguous. CDR3 region: CASSQHTTDTQYF. The CDR3 bases are TGTGCCAGCAGCCAGCACACCACAGATACGCAGTATTTT.